Below, 22 T cell receptor beta chains from the same sample are listed, as sequenced in a study of T cell responses to AZD1222 COVID-19 vaccine. The table came from immunoSEQ multiplex PCR; TCRdb's copy has only in-frame clones and leaves some out. The table lists about 110,000 clones, 80% to 95% of them singletons. The sequencing here drew on peripheral blood, taken 28 days after the second AZD1222 dose. The receptors here all came from an adult who received the AZD1222 COVID-19 vaccine.

The CDR3 sequence is CASSWAGARTDTQYF. CDR3 DNA: TGTGCCAGTAGTTGGGCGGGGGCCCGCACAGATACGCAGTATTTT. The chain uses TRBV19 and TRBJ2-3; tentatively, D is TRBD2 (7 bases). Germline V gives CDR1 LNHDA, CDR2 SQIVND (reference sequence). V was pared by 5 bases and J by 1 base, with 13 bases between. There are 15 residues in the CDR3.

This clone was counted a single time. This chain joins TRBV29-1 and TRBJ2-3; 8 nucleotides match TRBD1. The CDR3 is made up of 16 amino acids. Germline-derived CDR1 and CDR2 are SQVTM and ANQGSEA. The V segment lost 1 base and the J segment 3 bases; nucleotides outside the gene matches: 9. CDR3 protein: CSVEGSRQGNTDTQYF. The CDR3 bases are TGCAGCGTTGAAGGGAGCCGACAGGGGAATACAGATACGCAGTATTTT.

The V call is TRBV6-2 or TRBV6-3, the J call TRBJ2-5, with D perhaps TRBD2 (6 bases). Germline CDR1 MNHEY, CDR2 SVGEGT. The CDR3 totals 18 residues. V lost 0 bases and J lost 0, with 17 bases in between. The CDR3 coding sequence is TGTGCCAGCAGTTACTCCAACCGGGACTTAAGTCACCAAGAGACCCAGTACTTC. Its protein is CASSYSNRDLSHQETQYF.

The rearrangement uses TRBV20-1 and TRBJ2-5, with D unresolved. V was trimmed by 3 bases and J by 4 bases, leaving 15 bases between them. Germline assignment: CDR1 DFQATT and CDR2 SNEGSKA (reference sequence). The CDR3 is 14 residues long. In nucleotides, the CDR3 is TGCAGTGCTAGTGGCGGTGGCTCAAGAGAGACCCAGTACTTC. Its protein product is CSASGGGSRETQYF.

The chain is built from TRBV5-1 and TRBJ1-2; tentatively, D is TRBD1 (6 bases). This CDR3 has 14 residues. Trimming shortened V by 3 bases and J by 0 bases, and 9 bases separated the two germline ends. Germline V gene data show CDR1 as SGHRS and CDR2 as YFSETQ. CDR3 amino acids: CASSSDSTNYGYTF. CDR3 DNA: TGCGCCAGCAGCTCGGACAGCACTAACTATGGCTACACCTTC.

The chain joins TRBV2 to TRBJ1-2; no clear D. There are 14 residues in the CDR3. The germline V gene encodes CDR1 SNHLY and CDR2 FYNNEI. The V end lost 8 bases, the J end lost 5 bases, and 18 bases lay between the germline ends. CDR3 nucleotide sequence: TGTGCCAGCTCAATAATTGGAGGGCTATATGGCTACACCTTC. Its protein is CASSIIGGLYGYTF.

The V and J genes are TRBV9 and TRBJ2-2, with 8 bases fitting TRBD1. The trim removed 4 bases at V and 8 bases at J, leaving 7 bases unmatched. Germline values: CDR1 SGDLS, CDR2 YYNGEE. The CDR3 has 14 amino acids. CDR3 nucleotide sequence: TGTGCCAGCAGCCCGGGACAGGCGTTAGGGGAGCTGTTTTTT. Residues: CASSPGQALGELFF. The variable domain in full, with the rest retrieved from reference TRBV9 and TRBJ2-2, is DSGVTQTPKHLITATGQRVTLRCSPRSGDLSVYWYQQSLDQGLQFLIQYYNGEERAKGNILERFSAQQFPDLHSELNLSSLELGDSALYFCASSPGQALGELFFGEGSRLTVL.

The V call is TRBV19, the J call TRBJ1-2, with D possibly matching TRBD1 (6 bases). V lost 2 bases and J lost 7, with 14 bases in between. The CDR3 has 14 residues. Germline CDR1 is LNHDA and CDR2 is SQIVND (reference sequence). The CDR3 nucleotides read TGTGCCAGTAGTATAATGGGGGGCGGCGGTGGCTACACCTTC. Protein product: CASSIMGGGGGYTF.

This chain joins TRBV19 and TRBJ1-4; 8 bases are a match to TRBD1. The junction had 10 bases not matched to a gene; V was cut back by 5 bases and J by 11 bases. The CDR3 runs to 14 residues. Germline V gene lookup returns CDR1 LNHDA and CDR2 SQIVND (reference sequence). The CDR3 coding sequence is TGTGCCAGTAGTTCCGCGGGACAGGACAGTAAACTGTTTTTT. This gives the protein CASSSAGQDSKLFF.

CDR3 protein: CASRRAGGRYGYTF. The CDR3, as DNA: TGTGCCAGCAGGCGGGCAGGAGGGAGGTATGGCTACACCTTC. The V gene is TRBV11-2, the J gene TRBJ1-2; no reliable D call. The germline V gene encodes CDR1 SGHAT and CDR2 FQNNGV. The CDR3 totals 14 residues. V was trimmed by 6 bases and J by 5 bases, leaving 16 bases between them.

The chain is built from TRBV10-3 and TRBJ1-4, with D unresolved. The CDR3 length is 14 residues. Trimming shortened V by 0 bases and J by 4 bases, and 6 bases separated the two germline ends. From germline, CDR1 is ENHRY and CDR2 SYGVKD. This CDR3 is CAISESSINEKLFF. The DNA of the CDR3 is TGTGCCATCAGTGAGTCGAGCATTAATGAAAAACTGTTTTTT.

Concerning this clone itself: Germline is not matched at one junction end, which may reflect a read error. This chain connects TRBV5-1 to TRBJ2-6; TRBD1 agrees at 7 bases. The germline V gene has CDR1 SGHRS and CDR2 YFSETQ. CDR3 size: 15 residues. CDR3 amino acids: CASSLEGAGANVLTF. DNA for the CDR3: TGCGCCAGCAGCTTGGAGGGGGCTGGAGCCAACGTCCTGACTTTC.

For the CDR3, the DNA is TGCAGCGCTACCAATGGCTTGGCTAGATCCGGGGAGCTGTTTTTT. This codes for CSATNGLARSGELFF. The chain carries TRBV29-1 and TRBJ2-2, with D unclear. Trimming removed 7 bases at V and 6 bases at J, with 21 bases between. The germline gives CDR1 SQVTM, CDR2 ANQGSEA. The CDR3 consists of 15 residues.

V is TRBV7-9 and J is TRBJ2-7, with TRBD2 matching 8 bases. The V and J ends lost 5 bases and 6 bases, in that order; junction bases with no gene match: 6. The CDR3 has 13 residues. Germline CDR1 SEHNR, CDR2 FQNEAQ (reference sequence). Written as DNA, the CDR3 is TGTGCCAGCAGCCCCGGGGGGGGGCGCGAGCAGTACTTC. Protein product: CASSPGGGREQYF. Full variable domain (remainder filled in from reference TRBV7-9 and TRBJ2-7): DTGVSQNPRHKITKRGQNVTFRCDPISEHNRLYWYRQTLGQGPEFLTYFQNEAQLEKSRLLSDRFSAERPKGSFSTLEIQRTEQGDSAMYLCASSPGGGREQYFGPGTRLTVT.

This clone is a singleton in its sample. The chain links TRBV19 to TRBJ2-2, with 8 bases identical to TRBD1. V was pared by 2 bases and J by 5 bases, with 7 bases of the junction left unmatched. The CDR3 is made up of 16 amino acids. The V gene's germline CDR1 is LNHDA and CDR2 SQIVND (reference sequence). This CDR3 reads CASSIRGRGRTGELFF. CDR3 in DNA: TGTGCCAGTAGTATACGGGGCAGGGGGCGAACCGGGGAGCTGTTTTTT.

This sequence joins TRBV6-2 or TRBV6-3 and TRBJ1-1; D is ambiguous. The CDR3 spans 13 residues. Trimming removed 0 bases from V and 1 base from J, with 3 bases in between. CDR1 is MNHEY, CDR2 SVGEGT, per germline. CDR3 amino acids: CASSYSRNTEAFF. In DNA form, the CDR3 reads TGTGCCAGCAGTTACTCAAGGAACACTGAAGCTTTCTTT.

V usage is TRBV18 and J usage is TRBJ1-1; 10 positions agree with TRBD1. CDR1 and CDR2 (germline): KGHSH, LQKENI. Germline trimming cut 4 bases from V and 1 base from J; bases unmatched to any gene: 3. The CDR3 consists of 15 residues. CDR3 loop: CASSQGTGANTEAFF. DNA of the CDR3: TGTGCCAGCTCACAGGGGACAGGGGCGAACACTGAAGCTTTCTTT.

V is TRBV4-3 and J is TRBJ1-2; D is perhaps TRBD1 (6 bases). Trimming removed 1 base at V and 4 bases at J, with 13 bases between. The CDR3 extends over 15 amino acids. Germline CDR1 LGHNA, CDR2 YSLEER. CDR3 in amino acids: CASSQAFGQPYGYTF. The CDR3 DNA reads as TGCGCCAGCAGCCAAGCATTTGGACAGCCCTATGGCTACACCTTC.

The V call is TRBV5-1, the J call TRBJ2-7; tentative D call: TRBD2 (6 bases). CDR1 is SGHRS, CDR2 YFSETQ, per germline. Deletions cut 0 bases from V and 1 base from J, with 11 bases between. The CDR3 extends over 15 amino acids. The CDR3 bases are TGCGCCAGCAGCTTGGTTCGGGGAGGTTCCTACGAGCAGTACTTC. It is translated as CASSLVRGGSYEQYF. The full variable domain, with the rest looked up from reference TRBV5-1 and TRBJ2-7, is KAGVTQTPRYLIKTRGQQVTLSCSPISGHRSVSWYQQTPGQGLQFLFEYFSETQRNKGNFPGRFSGRQFSNSRSEMNVSTLELGDSALYLCASSLVRGGSYEQYFGPGTRLTVT.

The chain links TRBV5-1 to TRBJ2-5; D might be TRBD1 (5 bases). This CDR3 has 13 residues. V gave up 4 bases and J gave up 4 bases, with 11 bases separating them. The germline CDR1 and CDR2 sequences are SGHRS and YFSETQ. In DNA form, the CDR3 reads TGCGCCAGCAGCCTGCAGGGTCCAGAGACCCAGTACTTC. Protein sequence: CASSLQGPETQYF. The variable domain in full, completed from reference TRBV5-1 and TRBJ2-5, reads KAGVTQTPRYLIKTRGQQVTLSCSPISGHRSVSWYQQTPGQGLQFLFEYFSETQRNKGNFPGRFSGRQFSNSRSEMNVSTLELGDSALYLCASSLQGPETQYFGPGTRLLVL.

V is TRBV5-4 and J is TRBJ2-1; 8 positions agree with TRBD1. The CDR3 extends over 14 amino acids. The V and J ends lost 4 bases and 6 bases, in that order; junction bases with no gene match: 6. Germline V gives CDR1 SGHNT, CDR2 YYREEE (reference sequence). CDR3 amino acids: CASSPDRAGNEQFF. The CDR3 nucleotides are TGTGCCAGCAGCCCGGACAGGGCCGGCAATGAGCAGTTCTTC.

This clone was seen only once. The rearrangement links TRBV12-3 or TRBV12-4 to TRBJ1-5, with a tentative D call TRBD1 (5 bases). This CDR3 has 13 residues. The V end was cut by 9 bases, the J end by 6 bases, with 15 bases between. The CDR3 nucleotides read TGTGCCAGTACCCGGGGGGGAGGTCAGCCCCAGCATTTT. Its protein is CASTRGGGQPQHF.